The rows below give T cell receptor beta chains drawn from one sample of a study of T-cell reconstitution after alpha-beta-depleted transplantation in children. TCRdb re-called the PCR reads through MiXCR, storing one row per CDR3 protein. The data hold about 1,000,000 distinct CDR3 sequences, with 25% to 30% observed a single time. The sample here was PBMCs, mostly from graft donor cells, taken 360 days after TCRalphabeta/CD19-depleted stem cell transplant. These receptors were taken from a boy in the first two years of life who had a stem cell transplant for SCID, so the T cells may come from the graft donor. Both conserved end residues are part of each CDR3.

j_gene	v_gene	CDR3aa
TRBJ1-1	TRBV29-1	CSVRWGHGTEAFF
TRBJ2-2	TRBV28	CASSRWGNTGELFF
TRBJ1-3	TRBV12-3/TRBV12-4	CASSFDSGSVGNTIYF
TRBJ2-2	TRBV27	CASSLGQGIGELFF
TRBJ2-3	TRBV9	CASSVRIAGQKDTQYF
TRBJ2-3	TRBV7-8	CASSPGTALSTDTQYF
TRBJ2-7	TRBV5-1	CATAPVSGFSYEQYF
TRBJ2-3	TRBV4-2	CASSQQGGTDTQYF
TRBJ2-7	TRBV7-2	CASRQLRGSSYEQYF
TRBJ1-1	TRBV12-3/TRBV12-4	CASSLVPFGTEAFF
TRBJ2-4	TRBV20-1	CSAPPGVAKNIQYF
TRBJ1-5	TRBV6-1	CASSPGQPQNQPQHF
TRBJ2-1	TRBV11-2	CASSLGIWTSGGYNEQFF
TRBJ2-7	TRBV12-3/TRBV12-4	CASSSGTSGRYEQYF
TRBJ1-5	TRBV27	CASSPILVAAGGNQPQHF